The 10 T cell receptor beta chains presented below share a single source sample, sequenced in a study of shared clonotypes between healthy human individuals. Method: immunoSEQ multiplex PCR; TCRdb's copy keeps in-frame clones and lacks some. This sample has about 190,000 clones, with around 63% found just once. Sequences were obtained from memory CD4+ T cells sorted from blood. Subset reported: CD45RA-negative fraction. The receptors come from a man under 40 in good health.

This rearrangement joins TRBV25-1 to TRBJ1-3; no reliable D call. CDR1 and CDR2 from the germline V gene are MGHDK and SYGVNS. This CDR3 comprises 16 residues. V lost 0 bases and J 0 bases, leaving 9 bases between the germline ends. In nucleotides, the CDR3 is TGTGCCAGCAGTGAATATGGGTTAGACTCTGGAAACACCATATATTTT. It is translated as CASSEYGLDSGNTIYF.

Only a few counts were recorded for this clone. The V call is TRBV2, the J call TRBJ2-2, with unresolved D. The CDR3 has 14 amino acids. Germline V gene lookup returns CDR1 SNHLY and CDR2 FYNNEI. Trimming took 6 bases from V and 1 from J, leaving 9 bases between them. The DNA for the CDR3 is TGTGCCAGCAGGGGCAGGAGGAACACCGGGGAGCTGTTTTTT. Its translation: CASRGRRNTGELFF. Supplemented by reference TRBV2 and TRBJ2-2, the full variable domain reads EPEVTQTPSHQVTQMGQEVILRCVPISNHLYFYWYRQILGQKVEFLVSFYNNEISEKSEIFDDQFSVERPDGSNFTLKIRSTKLEDSAMYFCASRGRRNTGELFFGEGSRLTVL.

This clone was counted only a few times. The chain's CDR3 is CAWRGDRVGTEAFF. CDR3 bases: TGTGCCTGGAGGGGAGACAGGGTGGGCACTGAAGCTTTCTTT. The chain carries TRBV30 and TRBJ1-1, with TRBD1 matching over 7 bases. The CDR3 extends over 14 amino acids. Germline CDR1 is GTSNPN and CDR2 is SVGIG (reference sequence). J lost 4 bases, V lost 3 bases, and 8 bases had no gene match.

This chain connects TRBV11-3 to TRBJ2-3; 9 bases are a match to TRBD2. Germline V gene lookup returns CDR1 SGHNT and CDR2 YENEEA. V trimming: 5 bases; J trimming: 4 bases; junction bases outside the gene matches: 4. This CDR3 has 14 amino acids. CDR3 residues: CASSPGLAADTQYF. The CDR3 region has the DNA TGTGCCAGCAGCCCGGGACTAGCAGCAGATACGCAGTATTTT. Filled out from reference TRBV11-3 and TRBJ2-3, the complete variable domain reads EAGVVQSPRYKIIEKKQPVAFWCNPISGHNTLYWYLQNLGQGPELLIRYENEEAVDDSQLPKDRFSAERLKGVDSTLKIQPAELGDSAVYLCASSPGLAADTQYFGPGTRLTVL.

The chain recombines TRBV4-1 with TRBJ1-5, with 9 positions matching TRBD1. J was trimmed by 6 bases and V by 5 bases; bases with no gene match: 17. The CDR3 has 18 amino acids. CDR1 and CDR2 (germline): MGHRA, YSYEKL. CDR3 bases: TGCGCCAGCAGCAGAGGACTTCTTAGGACAGGGGTTTTTCAGCCCCAGCATTTT. Amino acid sequence: CASSRGLLRTGVFQPQHF.

The chain links TRBV11-3 to TRBJ2-3; tentatively, D is TRBD1 (6 bases). CDR1 SGHNT and CDR2 YENEEA come from the germline V gene. Trimming left V 4 bases short and J 6 bases short, with 17 bases between. CDR3 length: 15 residues. CDR3 loop: CASSYQGRRGDTQYF. CDR3 nucleotide sequence: TGTGCCAGCAGCTATCAGGGGCGACGAGGTGATACGCAGTATTTT.

The CDR3 region has the DNA TGCAGCGTTGGCGCGGGGGCGAATGAGCAGTTCTTC. It translates to CSVGAGANEQFF. V gene TRBV29-1 combines with J gene TRBJ2-1; D is possibly TRBD2 (7 bases). Germline V gene sequence: CDR1 SQVTM, CDR2 ANQGSEA. V lost 4 bases and J lost 7, with 11 bases in between. The CDR3 sequence is 12 residues long.

On this clone itself: Other nucleotide sequences in the sample specify the same CDR3. V and J are TRBV5-1 and TRBJ2-7, with TRBD2 matching over 10 bases. The CDR3 consists of 14 residues. The germline V gene has CDR1 SGHRS and CDR2 YFSETQ. With 4 bases clipped from V and 3 bases from J, the junction kept 4 bases outside the gene matches. CDR3 in DNA: TGCGCCAGCAGCCCGGGGACTAGCGTCTACGAGCAGTACTTC. It yields the protein CASSPGTSVYEQYF.

The V call is TRBV27, the J call TRBJ1-2, with D hard to call. The germline V and J ends were trimmed by 6 bases and 8 bases, with 16 bases remaining between them. The CDR3 sequence is 13 residues long. Germline V gene lookup returns CDR1 MNHEY and CDR2 SMNVEV (reference sequence). CDR3 residues: CASSQNPDGGYTF. The DNA of the CDR3 is TGTGCCAGCAGCCAAAACCCGGACGGGGGCTACACCTTC.

About this clone: The sample carries other DNA sequences with the same CDR3. The J gene is TRBJ2-2, the V gene TRBV9, with TRBD2 as a possible D gene (6 bases). Deletions cut 0 bases from V and 2 bases from J, with 17 bases between. The CDR3 has 18 amino acids. The V gene's germline CDR1 is SGDLS and CDR2 YYNGEE. The CDR3 sequence is CASSVAGAGGGNTGELFF. The CDR3 nucleotides are TGTGCCAGCAGCGTAGCCGGAGCGGGTGGGGGTAACACCGGGGAGCTGTTTTTT.